This is a list of T cell receptor beta chains from one sample in a study of T cell responses to AZD1222 COVID-19 vaccine. Data came from immunoSEQ multiplex PCR; TCRdb stores just in-frame clones and leaves some out. The sample lists 90,000 to 150,000 clones, about 86% occurring once. The sequencing here drew on peripheral blood, taken 28 days after the second AZD1222 dose. The source of these receptors is an adult who received the AZD1222 COVID-19 vaccine. CDR3s include the opening cysteine and the closing phenylalanine or tryptophan. Fields, in order: J gene, V gene, D gene, clone size, CDR3 protein, CDR3 DNA. The D gene is left open where the match is weak. Not every row has a clone size; where given, it reads once, few, many or a size class.

TRBJ2-3 TRBV5-4 . few CASSLGQGHTDTQYF TGTGCCAGCAGCTTGGGCCAGGGACACACAGATACGCAGTATTTT
TRBJ2-3 TRBV6-5 . few CASSYSRRDTQYF TGTGCCAGCAGTTACTCGAGGAGGGATACGCAGTATTTT
TRBJ2-1 TRBV14 TRBD2 . CASSQLAGANEQFF TGTGCCAGCAGCCAGCTAGCGGGGGCCAATGAGCAGTTCTTC
TRBJ1-5 TRBV5-1 . . CASSRDGYNQPQHF TGCGCCAGCAGCCGAGACGGATACAATCAGCCCCAGCATTTT
TRBJ2-5 TRBV29-1 TRBD2 . CSVVHSGEGETQYF TGCAGCGTCGTCCATTCGGGGGAGGGGGAGACCCAGTACTTC
TRBJ1-2 TRBV19 . . CASSATVGGYGYTF TGTGCCAGTAGTGCCACAGTCGGCGGCTATGGCTACACCTTC
TRBJ2-7 TRBV5-8 . . CASSLAYEQYF TGTGCCAGCAGCTTGGCCTACGAGCAGTACTTC
TRBJ1-6 TRBV30 . many CAWTPNGMSASPLHF TGTGCCTGGACCCCGAACGGGATGTCGGCTTCACCCCTCCACTTT
TRBJ1-1 TRBV6-5 . few CASSYSSGYTLF TGTGCCAGCAGTTACTCTTCGGGATACACCCTCTTT
TRBJ1-2 TRBV5-4 TRBD1 . CASSPRDSELNGYTF TGTGCCAGCAGCCCCAGGGACAGCGAGTTGAATGGCTACACCTTC
TRBJ2-2 TRBV2 . few CASRETTGLNTGELFF TGTGCCAGCAGGGAAACGACAGGACTGAACACCGGGGAGCTGTTTTTT
TRBJ2-5 TRBV4-1 . once CASSQDYPGARETQYF TGCGCCAGCAGCCAAGATTACCCCGGGGCGAGAGAGACCCAGTACTTC
TRBJ1-5 TRBV30 . . CAWSPGQQQPQHF TGTGCCTGGAGTCCCGGACAGCAGCAGCCCCAGCATTTT
TRBJ2-3 TRBV7-9 TRBD1 . CASRRPGQGGTDTQYF TGTGCCAGCAGGAGGCCAGGACAGGGCGGCACAGATACGCAGTATTTT
TRBJ1-1 TRBV6-2/TRBV6-3 . . CASSRFRNTEAFF TGTGCCAGCAGTCGGTTCAGGAACACTGAAGCTTTCTTT
TRBJ1-4 TRBV7-2 TRBD1 . CASSTGTGAFGEKLFF TGTGCCAGCTCCACCGGGACAGGGGCTTTTGGTGAAAAACTGTTTTTT
TRBJ2-3 TRBV10-3 . . CAISESLLDGIGDRTDTQYF TGTGCCATCAGTGAGTCACTCTTGGATGGCATTGGGGACCGCACAGATACGCAGTATTTT
TRBJ1-1 TRBV6-2/TRBV6-3 . . CASSQGQNTEAFF TGTGCCAGCAGCCAAGGACAGAACACTGAAGCTTTCTTT
TRBJ2-6 TRBV30 . . CAWSEGSGANVLTF TGTGCCTGGAGTGAGGGCTCTGGGGCCAACGTCCTGACTTTC
TRBJ2-6 TRBV6-2/TRBV6-3 . once CASSYRDFGANVLTF TGTGCCAGCAGTTACAGGGACTTTGGGGCCAACGTCCTGACTTTC
TRBJ1-5 TRBV6-5 TRBD1 . CASSYSRTGGLQPQHF TGTGCCAGCAGTTACTCGAGGACAGGGGGCCTTCAGCCCCAGCATTTT
TRBJ1-2 TRBV12-3/TRBV12-4 . . CASSLQGHGYTF TGTGCCAGCAGCCTCCAGGGCCATGGCTACACCTTC
TRBJ2-2 TRBV19 . . CASSVILGTGELFF TGTGCCAGTAGTGTAATTCTCGGCACTGGGGAGCTGTTTTTT
TRBJ2-7 TRBV2 . . CASSEEGSYEQYF TGTGCCAGCAGTGAAGAGGGGAGCTACGAGCAGTACTTC
TRBJ2-7 TRBV30 . . CAWSAGNYEQYF TGTGCCTGGAGTGCAGGGAACTACGAGCAGTACTTC
TRBJ1-2 TRBV14 . . CASSQFLYGYTF TGTGCCAGCAGCCAGTTCCTCTATGGCTACACCTTC
TRBJ2-7 TRBV7-3 TRBD1 . CASSHAGGTYEQYF TGTGCCAGCAGCCACGCAGGGGGAACCTACGAGCAGTACTTC